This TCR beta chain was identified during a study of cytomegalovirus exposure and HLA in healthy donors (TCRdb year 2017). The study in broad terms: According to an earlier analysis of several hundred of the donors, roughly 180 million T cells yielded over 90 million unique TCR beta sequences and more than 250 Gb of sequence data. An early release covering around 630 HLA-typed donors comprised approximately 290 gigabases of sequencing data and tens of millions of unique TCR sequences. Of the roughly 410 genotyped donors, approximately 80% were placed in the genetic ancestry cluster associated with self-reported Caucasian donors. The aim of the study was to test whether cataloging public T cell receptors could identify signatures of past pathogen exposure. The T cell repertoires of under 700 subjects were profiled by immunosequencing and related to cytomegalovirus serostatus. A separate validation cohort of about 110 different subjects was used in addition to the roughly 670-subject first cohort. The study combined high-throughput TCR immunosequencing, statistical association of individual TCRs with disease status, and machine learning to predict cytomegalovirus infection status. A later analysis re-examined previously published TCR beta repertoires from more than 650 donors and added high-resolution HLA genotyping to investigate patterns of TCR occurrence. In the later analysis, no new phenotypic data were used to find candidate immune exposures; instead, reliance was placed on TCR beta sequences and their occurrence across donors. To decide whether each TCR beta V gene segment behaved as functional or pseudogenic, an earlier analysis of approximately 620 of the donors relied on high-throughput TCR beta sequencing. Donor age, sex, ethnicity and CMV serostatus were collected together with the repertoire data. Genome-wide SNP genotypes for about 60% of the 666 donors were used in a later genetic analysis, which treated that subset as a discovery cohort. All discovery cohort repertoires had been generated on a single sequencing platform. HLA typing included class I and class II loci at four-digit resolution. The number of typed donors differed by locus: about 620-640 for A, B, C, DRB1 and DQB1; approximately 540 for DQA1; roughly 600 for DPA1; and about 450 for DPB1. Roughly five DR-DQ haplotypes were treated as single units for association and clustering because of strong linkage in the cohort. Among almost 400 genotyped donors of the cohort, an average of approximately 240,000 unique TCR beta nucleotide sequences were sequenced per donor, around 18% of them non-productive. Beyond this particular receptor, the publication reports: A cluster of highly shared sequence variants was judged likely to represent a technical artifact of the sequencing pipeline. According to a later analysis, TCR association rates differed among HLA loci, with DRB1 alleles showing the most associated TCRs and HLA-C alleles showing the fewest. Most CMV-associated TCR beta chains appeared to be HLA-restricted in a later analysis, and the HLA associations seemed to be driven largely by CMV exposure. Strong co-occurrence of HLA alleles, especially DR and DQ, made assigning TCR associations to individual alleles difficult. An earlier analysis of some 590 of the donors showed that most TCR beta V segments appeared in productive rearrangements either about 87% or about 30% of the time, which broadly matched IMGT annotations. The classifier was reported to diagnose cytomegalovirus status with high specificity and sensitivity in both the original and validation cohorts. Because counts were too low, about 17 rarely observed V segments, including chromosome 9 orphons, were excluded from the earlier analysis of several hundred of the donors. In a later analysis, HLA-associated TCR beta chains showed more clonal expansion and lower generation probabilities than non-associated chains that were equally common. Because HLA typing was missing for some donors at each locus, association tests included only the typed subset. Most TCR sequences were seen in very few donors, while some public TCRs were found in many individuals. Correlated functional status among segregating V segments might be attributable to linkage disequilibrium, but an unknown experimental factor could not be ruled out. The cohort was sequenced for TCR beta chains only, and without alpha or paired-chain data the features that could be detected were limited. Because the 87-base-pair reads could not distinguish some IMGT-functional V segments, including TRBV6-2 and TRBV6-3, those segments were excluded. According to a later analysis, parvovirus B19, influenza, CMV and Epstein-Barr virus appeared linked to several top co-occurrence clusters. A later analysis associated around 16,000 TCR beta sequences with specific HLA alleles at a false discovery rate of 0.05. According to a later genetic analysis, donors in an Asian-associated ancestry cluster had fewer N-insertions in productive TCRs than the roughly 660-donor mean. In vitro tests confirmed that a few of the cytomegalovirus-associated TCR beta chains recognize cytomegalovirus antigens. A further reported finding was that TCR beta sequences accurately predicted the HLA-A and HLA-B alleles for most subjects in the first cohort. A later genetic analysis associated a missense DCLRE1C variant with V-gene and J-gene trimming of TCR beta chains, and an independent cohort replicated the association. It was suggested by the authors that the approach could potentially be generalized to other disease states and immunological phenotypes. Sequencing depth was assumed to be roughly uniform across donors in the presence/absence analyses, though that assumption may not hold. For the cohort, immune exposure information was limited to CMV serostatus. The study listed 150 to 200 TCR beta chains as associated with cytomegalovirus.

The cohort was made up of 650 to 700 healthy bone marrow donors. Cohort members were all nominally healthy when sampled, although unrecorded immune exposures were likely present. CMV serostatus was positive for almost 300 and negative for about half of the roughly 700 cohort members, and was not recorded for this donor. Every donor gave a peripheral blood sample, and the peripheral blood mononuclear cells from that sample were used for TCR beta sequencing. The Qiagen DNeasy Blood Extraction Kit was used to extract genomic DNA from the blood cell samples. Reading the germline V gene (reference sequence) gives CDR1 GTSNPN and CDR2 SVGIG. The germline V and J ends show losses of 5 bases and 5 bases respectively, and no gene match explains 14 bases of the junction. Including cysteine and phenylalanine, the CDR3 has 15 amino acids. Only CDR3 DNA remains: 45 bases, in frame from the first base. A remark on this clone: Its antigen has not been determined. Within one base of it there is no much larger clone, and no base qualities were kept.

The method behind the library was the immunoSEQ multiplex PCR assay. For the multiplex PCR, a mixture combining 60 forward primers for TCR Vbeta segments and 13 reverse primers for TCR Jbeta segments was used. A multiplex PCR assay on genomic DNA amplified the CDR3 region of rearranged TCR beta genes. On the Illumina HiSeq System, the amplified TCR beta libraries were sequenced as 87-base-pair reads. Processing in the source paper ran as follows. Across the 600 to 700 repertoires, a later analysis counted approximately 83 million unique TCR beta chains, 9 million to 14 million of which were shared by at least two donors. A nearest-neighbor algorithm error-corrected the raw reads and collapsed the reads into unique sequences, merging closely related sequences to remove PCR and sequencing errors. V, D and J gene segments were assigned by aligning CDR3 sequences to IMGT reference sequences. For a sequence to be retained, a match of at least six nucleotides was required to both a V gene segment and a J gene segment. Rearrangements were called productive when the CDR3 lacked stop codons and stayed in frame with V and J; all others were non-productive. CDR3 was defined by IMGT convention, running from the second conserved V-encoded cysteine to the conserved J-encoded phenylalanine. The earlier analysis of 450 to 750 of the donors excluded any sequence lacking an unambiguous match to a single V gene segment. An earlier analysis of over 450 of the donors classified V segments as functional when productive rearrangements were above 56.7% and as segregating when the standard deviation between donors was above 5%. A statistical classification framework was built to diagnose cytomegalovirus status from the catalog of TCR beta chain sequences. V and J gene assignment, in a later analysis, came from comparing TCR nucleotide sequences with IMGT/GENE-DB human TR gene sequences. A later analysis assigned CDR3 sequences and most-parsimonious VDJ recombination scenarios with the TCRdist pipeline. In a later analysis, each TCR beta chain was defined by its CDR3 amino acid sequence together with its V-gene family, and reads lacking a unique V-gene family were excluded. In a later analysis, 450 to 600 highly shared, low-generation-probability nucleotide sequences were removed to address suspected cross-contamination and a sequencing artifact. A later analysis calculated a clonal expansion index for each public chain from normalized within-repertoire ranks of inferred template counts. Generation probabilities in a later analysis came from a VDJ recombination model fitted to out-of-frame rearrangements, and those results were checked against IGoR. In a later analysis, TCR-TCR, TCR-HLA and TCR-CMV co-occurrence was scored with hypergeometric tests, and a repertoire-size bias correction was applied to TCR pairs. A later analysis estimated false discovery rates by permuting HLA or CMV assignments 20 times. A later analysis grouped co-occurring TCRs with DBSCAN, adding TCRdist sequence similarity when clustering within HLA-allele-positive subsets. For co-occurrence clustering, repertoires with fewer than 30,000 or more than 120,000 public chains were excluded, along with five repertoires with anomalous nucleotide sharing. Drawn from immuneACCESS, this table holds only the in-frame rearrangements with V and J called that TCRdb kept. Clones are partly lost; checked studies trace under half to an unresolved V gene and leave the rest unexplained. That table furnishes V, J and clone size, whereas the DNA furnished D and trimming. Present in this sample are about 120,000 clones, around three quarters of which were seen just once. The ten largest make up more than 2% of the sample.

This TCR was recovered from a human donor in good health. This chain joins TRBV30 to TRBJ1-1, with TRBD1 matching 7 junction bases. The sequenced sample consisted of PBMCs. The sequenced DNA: TGTGCCTGGCAGGGACAGAATAATAGGAGGACTGAAGCTTTCTTT. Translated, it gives CAWQGQNNRRTEAFF.